These 6 T cell receptor beta chains were all obtained from the same sample, sequenced in a study of CD8 T cells in ankylosing spondylitis. General study findings and limits: Among TCR beta sequences, a motif of several highly homologous variants appeared characteristic of ankylosing spondylitis blood.

Their target antigens are unknown. TCRdb reprocessed the 5' RACE reads with MiXCR, giving one entry per CDR3 protein. The repertoire holds 350,000 to 550,000 distinct CDR3 sequences, with roughly 26% as singletons. The sample comprised blood, either unsorted or a sorted T cell fraction (not recorded which). The receptors here all came from a male donor with ankylosing spondylitis.

This clonotype has just a few counts. The V call is TRBV9, the J call TRBJ1-5; TRBD1 is a possible D gene (5 bases). Trimming removed 0 bases from V and 3 bases from J, with 7 bases in between. CDR3 size: 14 residues. The germline gives CDR1 SGDLS, CDR2 YYNGEE. Here the CDR3 DNA reads TGTGCCAGCAGCGTAGGGGACTTCAATCAGCCCCAGCATTTT. Translated, it gives CASSVGDFNQPQHF.

CDR3 residues: CSGGETSTDTQYF. In nucleotides, the CDR3 is TGCAGTGGGGGCGAGACTAGCACAGATACGCAGTATTTT. The chain recombines TRBV20-1 with TRBJ2-3; tentatively, D is TRBD1 (5 bases). Trimming shortened V by 7 bases and J by 0 bases, and 11 bases separated the two germline ends. The CDR3 is 13 residues long. Germline-derived CDR1 and CDR2 are DFQATT and SNEGSKA (reference sequence).

The chain has TRBV4-2 and TRBJ1-5; 7 nucleotides line up with TRBD1. Trimming took 0 bases from V and 5 from J; bases not matched to a gene: 10. The V gene's germline CDR1 is LGHNA and CDR2 YNFKEQ. This CDR3 is built from 17 residues. CDR3 in DNA: TGTGCCAGCAGCCAAGATCAGGGGGGTCAGGGGTATCAGCCCCAGCATTTT. Translated, it gives CASSQDQGGQGYQPQHF.

This clonotype was seen a handful of times. The rearrangement links TRBV5-1 to TRBJ1-2; D is undetermined. With 4 bases removed from V and 8 bases from J, the gap between germline ends came to 15 bases. Germline CDR1 SGHRS, CDR2 YFSETQ. The CDR3 is made up of 13 amino acids. The CDR3 is CASSRTGEEGYTF. CDR3 bases: TGCGCCAGCAGCCGGACCGGGGAAGAGGGCTACACCTTC.

This clonotype was seen only a few times. The chain recombines TRBV11-2 with TRBJ1-6, with TRBD1 as a possible D gene (5 bases). This CDR3 comprises 16 residues. V lost 5 bases and J lost 9, with 20 bases in between. Germline CDR1 and CDR2: SGHAT and FQNNGV. The CDR3 DNA reads TGTGCCAGCAGCCTTCCCCCAGGGTTCCAAGGTTCACCCCTCCACTTT. Its translation is CASSLPPGFQGSPLHF.

This clonotype was seen repeatedly, ten times or more. This chain connects TRBV11-2 to TRBJ2-2, with no clear D. Germline lookup yields CDR1 SGHAT and CDR2 FQNNGV. V lost 5 bases and J 3 bases, leaving 10 bases between the germline ends. The CDR3 sequence is 14 residues long. In DNA form, the CDR3 reads TGTGCCAGCAGCGAGACTCGCTACACCGGGGAGCTGTTTTTT. It translates to CASSETRYTGELFF.